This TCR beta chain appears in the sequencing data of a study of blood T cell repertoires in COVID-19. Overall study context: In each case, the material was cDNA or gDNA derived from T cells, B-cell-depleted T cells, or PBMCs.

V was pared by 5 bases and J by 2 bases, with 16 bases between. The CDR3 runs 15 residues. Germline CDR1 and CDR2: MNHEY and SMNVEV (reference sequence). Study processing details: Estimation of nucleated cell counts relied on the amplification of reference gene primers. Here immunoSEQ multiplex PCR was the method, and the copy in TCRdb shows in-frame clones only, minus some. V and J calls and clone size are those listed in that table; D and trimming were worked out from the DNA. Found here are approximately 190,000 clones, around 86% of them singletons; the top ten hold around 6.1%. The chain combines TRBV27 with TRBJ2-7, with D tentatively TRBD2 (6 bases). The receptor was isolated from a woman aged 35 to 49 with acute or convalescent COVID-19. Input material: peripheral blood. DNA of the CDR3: TGTGCCAGCAGTCCCAAGGGCGGGACCACCTACGAGCAGTACTTC. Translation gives CASSPKGGTTYEQYF.